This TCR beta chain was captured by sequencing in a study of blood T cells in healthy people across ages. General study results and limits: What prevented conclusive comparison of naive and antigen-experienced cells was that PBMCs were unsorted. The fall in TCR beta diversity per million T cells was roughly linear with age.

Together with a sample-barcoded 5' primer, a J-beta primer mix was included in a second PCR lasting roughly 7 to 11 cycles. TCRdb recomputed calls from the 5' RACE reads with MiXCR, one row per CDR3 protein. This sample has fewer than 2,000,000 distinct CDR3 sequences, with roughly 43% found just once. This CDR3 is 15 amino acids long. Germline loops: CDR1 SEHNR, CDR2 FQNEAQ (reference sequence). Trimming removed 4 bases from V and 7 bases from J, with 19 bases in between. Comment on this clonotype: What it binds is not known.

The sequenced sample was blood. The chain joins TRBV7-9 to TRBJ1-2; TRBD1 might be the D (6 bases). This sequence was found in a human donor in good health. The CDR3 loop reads CASSSPSWDIIGYTF. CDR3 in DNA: TGTGCCAGCAGCTCACCATCATGGGACATTATTGGCTACACCTTC. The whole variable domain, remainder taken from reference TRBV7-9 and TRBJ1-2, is DTGVSQNPRHKITKRGQNVTFRCDPISEHNRLYWYRQTLGQGPEFLTYFQNEAQLEKSRLLSDRFSAERPKGSFSTLEIQRTEQGDSAMYLCASSSPSWDIIGYTFGSGTRLTVV.